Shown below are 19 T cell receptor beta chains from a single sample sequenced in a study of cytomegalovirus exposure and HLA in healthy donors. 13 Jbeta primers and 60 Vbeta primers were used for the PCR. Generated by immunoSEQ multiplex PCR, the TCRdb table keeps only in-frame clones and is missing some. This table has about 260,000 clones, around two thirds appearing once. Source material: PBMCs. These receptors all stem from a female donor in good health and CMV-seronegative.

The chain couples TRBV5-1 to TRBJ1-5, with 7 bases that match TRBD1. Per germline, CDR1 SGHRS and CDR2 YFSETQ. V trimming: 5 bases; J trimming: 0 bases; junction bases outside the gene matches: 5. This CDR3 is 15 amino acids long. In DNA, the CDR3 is TGCGCCAGCAGTCGGACAGGTGATAGCAATCAGCCCCAGCATTTT. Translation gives CASSRTGDSNQPQHF.

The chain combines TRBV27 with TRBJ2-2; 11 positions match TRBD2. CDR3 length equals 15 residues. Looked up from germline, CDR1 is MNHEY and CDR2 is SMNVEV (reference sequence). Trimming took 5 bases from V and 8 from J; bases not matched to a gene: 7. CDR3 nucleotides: TGTGCCAGCAGTCATAGCGGGAGGGCCACTGGGGAGCTGTTTTTT. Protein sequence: CASSHSGRATGELFF.

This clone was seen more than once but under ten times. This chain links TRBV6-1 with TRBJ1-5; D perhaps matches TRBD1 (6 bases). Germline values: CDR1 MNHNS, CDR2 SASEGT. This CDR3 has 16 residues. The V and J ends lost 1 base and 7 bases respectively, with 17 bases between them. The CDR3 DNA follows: TGTGCCAGCAGTGAAGTTGATCTGGGGGCGAGCCAGCCCCAGCATTTT. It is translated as CASSEVDLGASQPQHF.

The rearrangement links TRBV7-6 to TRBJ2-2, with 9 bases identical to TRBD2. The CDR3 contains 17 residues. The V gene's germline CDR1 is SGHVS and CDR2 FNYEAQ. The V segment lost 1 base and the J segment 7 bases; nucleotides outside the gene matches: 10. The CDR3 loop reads CASSLGVAGESYGELFF. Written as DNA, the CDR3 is TGTGCCAGCAGCTTAGGAGTAGCGGGAGAAAGTTACGGGGAGCTGTTTTTT.

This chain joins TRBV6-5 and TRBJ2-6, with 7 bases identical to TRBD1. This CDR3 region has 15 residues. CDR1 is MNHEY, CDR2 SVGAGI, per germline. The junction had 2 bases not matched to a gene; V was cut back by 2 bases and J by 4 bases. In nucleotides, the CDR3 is TGTGCCAGCAGTTACGAGGGGGCCGGGGCCAACGTCCTGACTTTC. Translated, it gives CASSYEGAGANVLTF.

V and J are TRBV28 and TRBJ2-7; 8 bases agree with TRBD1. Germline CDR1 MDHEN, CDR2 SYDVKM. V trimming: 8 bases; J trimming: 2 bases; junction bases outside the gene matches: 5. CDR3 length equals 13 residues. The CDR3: CASGRDRPYEQYF. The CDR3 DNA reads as TGTGCCAGCGGCCGGGACAGGCCCTACGAGCAGTACTTC.

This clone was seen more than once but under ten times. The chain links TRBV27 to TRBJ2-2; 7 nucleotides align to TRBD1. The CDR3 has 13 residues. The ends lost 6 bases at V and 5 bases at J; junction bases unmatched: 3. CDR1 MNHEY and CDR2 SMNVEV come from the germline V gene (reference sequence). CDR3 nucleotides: TGTGCCAGCAGGACAGGGTGGACCGGGGAGCTGTTTTTT. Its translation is CASRTGWTGELFF.

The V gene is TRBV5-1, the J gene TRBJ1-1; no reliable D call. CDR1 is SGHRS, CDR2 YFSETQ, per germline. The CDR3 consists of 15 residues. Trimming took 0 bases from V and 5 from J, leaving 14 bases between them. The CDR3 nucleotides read TGCGCCAGCAGCTTGGGGGAGGTGGGAAGGACTGAAGCTTTCTTT. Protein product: CASSLGEVGRTEAFF.

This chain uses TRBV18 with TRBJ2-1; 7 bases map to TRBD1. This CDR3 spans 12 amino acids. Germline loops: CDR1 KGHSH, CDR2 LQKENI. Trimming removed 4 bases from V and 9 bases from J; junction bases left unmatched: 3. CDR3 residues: CASSRQGVEQFF. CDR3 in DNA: TGTGCCAGCTCACGACAGGGTGTTGAGCAGTTCTTC.

CDR3 in DNA: TGTGCCAGCAGCTTAATGACTAGCGGGGGGAACATTCAGTACTTC. The encoded protein is CASSLMTSGGNIQYF. The V call is TRBV5-6, the J call TRBJ2-4; 13 positions agree with TRBD2. The germline gives CDR1 SGHDT, CDR2 YYEEEE. The CDR3 totals 15 residues. J was trimmed by 7 bases and V by 2 bases; bases with no gene match: 3.

CDR3 amino acids: CASSLGQGVRDTEAFF. As DNA, the CDR3 is TGTGCCAGCAGCTTAGGGCAGGGGGTAAGGGACACTGAAGCTTTCTTT. V is TRBV7-9 and J is TRBJ1-1, with 7 bases fitting TRBD1. V trimming: 1 base; J trimming: 3 bases; junction bases outside the gene matches: 8. The CDR3 is 16 residues long. CDR1 SEHNR and CDR2 FQNEAQ come from the germline V gene (reference sequence).

The CDR3 nucleotides are TGTGCCAGCACTCGACTAGCGGGATCGGTTGAGCAGTTCTTC. Encoded protein: CASTRLAGSVEQFF. The V gene is TRBV6-5, the J gene TRBJ2-1; TRBD2 matches at 11 bases. The trim removed 7 bases at V and 9 bases at J, leaving 8 bases unmatched. This CDR3 comprises 14 residues. Germline lookup yields CDR1 MNHEY and CDR2 SVGAGI.

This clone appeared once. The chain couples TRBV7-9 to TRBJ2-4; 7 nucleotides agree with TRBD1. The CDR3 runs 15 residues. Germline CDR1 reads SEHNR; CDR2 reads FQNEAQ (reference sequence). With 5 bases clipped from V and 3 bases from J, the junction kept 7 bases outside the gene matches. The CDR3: CASSSRDRDKNIQYF. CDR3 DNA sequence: TGTGCCAGCAGCAGCCGGGACAGAGACAAAAACATTCAGTACTTC.

The DNA of the CDR3 is TGTGCCAGCAGTAGACAGGGGGCGAGATACAATGAGCAGTTCTTC. Its protein is CASSRQGARYNEQFF. This chain joins TRBV27 and TRBJ2-1, with 10 bases identical to TRBD1. CDR3 length equals 15 residues. V shed 5 bases and J 4 bases; nucleotides not matched to a gene: 5. Per the germline V gene, CDR1 is MNHEY and CDR2 is SMNVEV (reference sequence).

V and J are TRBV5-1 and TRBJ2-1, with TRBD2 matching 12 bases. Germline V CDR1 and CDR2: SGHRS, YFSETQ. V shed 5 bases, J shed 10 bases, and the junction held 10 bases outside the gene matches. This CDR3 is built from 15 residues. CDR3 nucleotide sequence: TGCGCCAGCAGGGGAGGACTAGCGGGATTAAACGAGCAGTTCTTC. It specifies CASRGGLAGLNEQFF.

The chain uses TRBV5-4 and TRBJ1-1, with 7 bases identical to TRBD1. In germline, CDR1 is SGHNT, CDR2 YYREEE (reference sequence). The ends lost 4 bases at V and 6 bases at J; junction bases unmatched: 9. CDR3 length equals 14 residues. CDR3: CASSHPQGLAEAFF. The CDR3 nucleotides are TGTGCCAGCAGCCACCCACAGGGGTTAGCTGAAGCTTTCTTT.

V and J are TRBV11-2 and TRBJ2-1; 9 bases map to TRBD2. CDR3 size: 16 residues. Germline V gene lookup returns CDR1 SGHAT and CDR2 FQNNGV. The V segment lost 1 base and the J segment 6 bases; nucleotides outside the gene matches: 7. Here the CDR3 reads CASSLVSGRYGNEQFF. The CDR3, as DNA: TGTGCCAGCAGCTTAGTCAGCGGGAGGTATGGCAATGAGCAGTTCTTC.

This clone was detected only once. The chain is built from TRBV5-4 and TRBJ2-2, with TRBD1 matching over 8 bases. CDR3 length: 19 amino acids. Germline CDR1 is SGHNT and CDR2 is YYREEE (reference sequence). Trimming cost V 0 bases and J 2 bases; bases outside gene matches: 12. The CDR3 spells CASSLVKGGTGVNTGELFF. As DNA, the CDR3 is TGTGCCAGCAGCTTGGTGAAAGGGGGGACAGGAGTTAACACCGGGGAGCTGTTTTTT.

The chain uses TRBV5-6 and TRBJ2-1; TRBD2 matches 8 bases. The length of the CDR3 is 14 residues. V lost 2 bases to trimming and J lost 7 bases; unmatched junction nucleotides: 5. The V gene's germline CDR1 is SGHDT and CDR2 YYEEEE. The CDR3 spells CASSFRRGANEQFF. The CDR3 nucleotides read TGTGCCAGCAGCTTCCGGCGGGGGGCGAATGAGCAGTTCTTC.